Listed below are T cell receptor beta chains from one sample, sequenced in a study of T cells after yellow fever vaccination. TCRdb re-called the 5' RACE reads with MiXCR, one entry per CDR3 protein. The sample consists of about 350,000 distinct CDR3 sequences, 7% to 9% of them appearing once. The material sequenced was PBMCs, taken around 45 days after the first yellow fever vaccination. These receptors were obtained from a man in his late teens or twenties who received the YFV17D yellow fever vaccine. The conserved cysteine and the conserved F or W are not part of the CDR3 here.

>16|TRBJ2-3|TRBV4-2
ASSQVWPSGGHTDTQY
>12|TRBJ1-6|TRBV7-9
ASSGGGFNSPLH
>12|TRBJ2-7|TRBV7-6
ASSERRETYEQY
>11|TRBJ2-1|TRBV5-1
ASSSQAEGEQF
>13|TRBJ2-1|TRBV19
ASSMQGAPRNEQF
>10|TRBJ1-1|TRBV6-5
ASSTTGSEAF
>11|TRBJ2-7|TRBV12-3/TRBV12-4
ASREGLRAEKY
>12|TRBJ1-4|TRBV27
ASSYHRDTQKLF
>14|TRBJ1-1|TRBV6-1
ASSPHREIPNTEAF
>13|TRBJ1-2|TRBV4-3
ASSQASRGHYGYT
>13|TRBJ2-7|TRBV5-1
ASSPGAADSYEQY
>11|TRBJ1-1|TRBV7-9
ASSFWGNTEAF
>12|TRBJ2-5|TRBV7-2
ASSQPWGGLAQY
>9|TRBJ2-3|TRBV28
ASLGADTQY
>11|TRBJ2-5|TRBV5-1
ASSLSLKETQY
>12|TRBJ1-5|TRBV4-1
ASSSWTSNQPQH
>13|TRBJ2-1|TRBV5-1
ASSPGQGPYNEQF
>11|TRBJ1-2|TRBV5-1
ASSNVPLYGYT
>13|TRBJ2-3|TRBV5-1
ASRKTSGVTDTQY
>16|TRBJ2-1|TRBV5-1
ASSSTLGGLSSYNEQF
>11|TRBJ2-2|TRBV5-4
ASSFVGTGELF
>13|TRBJ2-1|TRBV6-4
ASSVLGGTYNEQF
>17|TRBJ1-2|TRBV5-6
ASSSPGQGARVILYGYT
>15|TRBJ2-7|TRBV12-3/TRBV12-4
ASTPGYGSRTTYEQY
>15|TRBJ2-1|TRBV4-1
ASSQPLDRSSYNEQF
>12|TRBJ2-5|TRBV28
ASSFQGGGETQY
>12|TRBJ1-6|TRBV6-2/TRBV6-3
ASSDRSDNSPLH
>14|TRBJ2-6|TRBV5-1
ASSKDVASGANVLT
>12|TRBJ2-4|TRBV20-1
STDYSRPKNIQY
>12|TRBJ1-2|TRBV5-1
ASSLEPGTYGYT
>14|TRBJ2-2|TRBV5-6
ASSHRDRLNTGELF
>12|TRBJ1-6|TRBV2
ASSDQGTNSPLH
>11|TRBJ2-7|TRBV12-3/TRBV12-4
ASSFGFVGEQY
>14|TRBJ2-3|TRBV11-2
ASRESGGSPTDTQY
>11|TRBJ2-2|TRBV6-2/TRBV6-3
ASTEPPSGELF
>11|TRBJ1-1|TRBV2
ASRDREDTEAF
>10|TRBJ2-3|TRBV7-9
ASRSNADTQY
>10|TRBJ2-1|TRBV7-9
ASSLEEVEQF
>11|TRBJ1-1|TRBV10-2
ASSGGVNTEAF
>12|TRBJ1-4|TRBV12-3/TRBV12-4
ASSLTGRGEKLF
>13|TRBJ2-5|TRBV20-1
SARDSGGAYETQY
>13|TRBJ2-5|TRBV20-1
SARRANRGLETQY
>15|TRBJ1-1|TRBV19
ASSIAGTGVMNTEAF
>13|TRBJ1-1|TRBV19
ASSMGPWGQGAAF
>14|TRBJ2-1|TRBV12-5
ASGLVHGRGGVEQF
>13|TRBJ2-5|TRBV11-2
ASSLDRQGRETQY
>13|TRBJ2-3|TRBV10-3
AITTSGESTDTQY